The clone carrying this T cell receptor beta chain has at least ten counts. Antigen specificity is unknown. This sample is drawn from a study of T cells in Graves' hyperthyroidism and ophthalmopathy. Broader study findings: Clonotypes that were expanded in thyroid above 0.001 mostly appeared in blood too. Stable hyperthyroidism was separated from ophthalmopathy by a model based on 13 V-J features.

Germline CDR1 DFQATT, CDR2 SNEGSKA (reference sequence). V shed 5 bases, J shed 3 bases, and the junction held 5 bases outside the gene matches. This CDR3 is 13 amino acids long. RNA transcripts yielded amplified TCR beta CDR3 regions. The TCR CDR3 first-round RT-PCR relied on the HTBI primer set. TCRdb re-analysed the multiplex PCR reads in MiXCR, keeping a single row per CDR3 protein. Among roughly 500,000 distinct CDR3 sequences listed, roughly a quarter were seen once. The sample consisted of blood. This receptor was identified in a woman aged 25 to 39 with Graves' ophthalmopathy. The V call is TRBV20-1, the J call TRBJ2-7, with TRBD1 identical over 9 bases. In nucleotides, the CDR3 is TGCAGTGCTTGGGACAGGGTTATCTACGAGCAGTACTTC. It translates to CSAWDRVIYEQYF.